The clone carrying this TCR beta chain has only a few counts. The antigen is unknown. The source of the sample is a study of T cells in Graves' hyperthyroidism and ophthalmopathy. Whole-study context: Specimen type is peripheral blood, collected at initial diagnosis prior to any treatment.

This CDR3 is built from 15 residues. CDR1 and CDR2 (germline): SGHVS, FNYEAQ. With 7 bases clipped from V and 6 bases from J, the junction kept 11 bases outside the gene matches. Study results and caveats: In blood, most of the thyroid clonotypes expanded above 0.001 were also present.

RNA transcripts yielded amplified TCR beta CDR3 regions. The HTBI primer set was used in a first-round RT-PCR of the TCR CDR3. From the multiplex PCR reads, TCRdb called clonotypes with MiXCR, one entry per CDR3 protein. Of around 560,000 distinct CDR3 sequences in the sample, over 15% were seen once. Patients aged 18 to 65 with hyperthyroidism were newly diagnosed, with duration under 2 months. This sequence was found in a woman between 18 and 29 years old with Graves' hyperthyroidism. Sequenced material: blood. The rearrangement links TRBV7-6 to TRBJ2-3; 9 nucleotides line up with TRBD1. In nucleotides, the CDR3 is TGTGCCAGCACCCTCCGGGACAGGGAGGTTGATACGCAGTATTTT. Amino acids: CASTLRDREVDTQYF.